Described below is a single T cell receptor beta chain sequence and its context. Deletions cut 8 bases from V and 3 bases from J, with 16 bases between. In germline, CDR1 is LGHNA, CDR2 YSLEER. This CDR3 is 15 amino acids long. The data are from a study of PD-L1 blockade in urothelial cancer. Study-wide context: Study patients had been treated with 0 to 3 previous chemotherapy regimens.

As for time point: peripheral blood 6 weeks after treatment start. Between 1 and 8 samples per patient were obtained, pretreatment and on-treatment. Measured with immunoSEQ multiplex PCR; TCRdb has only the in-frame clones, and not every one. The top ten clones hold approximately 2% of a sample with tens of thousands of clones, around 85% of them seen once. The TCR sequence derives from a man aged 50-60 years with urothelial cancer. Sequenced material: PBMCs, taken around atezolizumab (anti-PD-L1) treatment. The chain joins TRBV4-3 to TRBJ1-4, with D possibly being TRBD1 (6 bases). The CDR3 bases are TGCGCCAGCGCCCCAGGGGCCTCACCTAATGAAAAACTGTTTTTT. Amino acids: CASAPGASPNEKLFF.